The next 16 T cell receptor beta chains were all read from a single sample in a study of cytomegalovirus exposure and HLA in healthy donors. The PCR had 60 Vbeta and 13 Jbeta primers. The data were produced by immunoSEQ multiplex PCR, yet TCRdb's version contains in-frame clones alone and is incomplete. The sample has a few hundred thousand clones; around 79% are singletons. What was sequenced was PBMCs. These receptors were obtained from a man aged 18 to 30 in good health and CMV-seronegative.

This rearrangement joins TRBV7-9 to TRBJ1-2, with D possibly TRBD1 on 5 matching bases. CDR1 is SEHNR and CDR2 is FQNEAQ in the germline V gene (reference sequence). This CDR3 is built from 15 residues. Trimming took off 7 bases at V and 3 bases at J, with 18 bases between the two ends. In nucleotides, the CDR3 is TGTGCCAGCACCCAGGGCGAAAGCAGGCACTATGGCTACACCTTC. This gives the protein CASTQGESRHYGYTF.

This clone was counted a few times. In DNA, the CDR3 is TGTGCCTGGAGTGTATACGTAGGGGTTCTGACCGGGGAGCTGTTTTTT. Residues: CAWSVYVGVLTGELFF. V usage is TRBV30 and J usage is TRBJ2-2; maybe TRBD1 (5 bases). V lost 0 bases, J lost 5 bases, and 16 bases lay in between. CDR3 length: 16 residues. Germline assignment: CDR1 GTSNPN and CDR2 SVGIG (reference sequence).

The chain couples TRBV4-3 to TRBJ2-5; D perhaps matches TRBD2 (6 bases). The germline V and J ends were trimmed by 5 bases and 0 bases, with 19 bases remaining between them. Germline CDR1 LGHNA, CDR2 YSLEER. The CDR3 has 17 residues. CDR3 sequence (DNA): TGCGCCAGCAGCGTCAATGAGGGACTTCTCGACCAAGAGACCCAGTACTTC. Translation: CASSVNEGLLDQETQYF.

In its sample, this clone was seen once. The chain recombines TRBV30 with TRBJ1-5; the D gene is possibly TRBD1 (6 bases). This CDR3 region has 14 residues. Germline V lookup: CDR1 GTSNPN, CDR2 SVGIG (reference sequence). Trimming took off 4 bases at V and 7 bases at J, with 17 bases between the two ends. The CDR3 loop reads CAWTQTGHLQPQHF. As DNA, the CDR3 is TGTGCCTGGACACAGACAGGCCACCTCCAGCCCCAGCATTTT.

This rearrangement joins TRBV30 to TRBJ2-2; no clear D gene. Between the trimmed V and J ends, which lost 3 bases and 2 bases, there was a span of 7 bases. This CDR3 comprises 13 residues. Per the germline V gene, CDR1 is GTSNPN and CDR2 is SVGIG (reference sequence). The CDR3 reads CAWRPTNTGELFF. In nucleotides, the CDR3 is TGTGCCTGGAGACCCACTAACACCGGGGAGCTGTTTTTT.

This CDR3 reads CASSLEGGPGNTIYF. The CDR3 DNA is TGTGCCAGCAGCTTAGAGGGCGGGCCTGGAAACACCATATATTTT. This chain joins TRBV7-2 and TRBJ1-3; D is unresolved. V was cut by 1 base and J by 2 bases, with 9 bases left in between. The CDR3 sequence is 15 residues long. Germline V gene lookup returns CDR1 SGHTA and CDR2 FQGNSA. Based on the CDR3 plus reference TRBV7-2 and TRBJ1-3, the full variable domain is GAGVSQSPSNKVTEKGKDVELRCDPISGHTALYWYRQSLGQGLEFLIYFQGNSAPDKSGLPSDRFSAERTGGSVSTLTIQRTQQEDSAVYLCASSLEGGPGNTIYFGEGSWLTVV.

This clone was counted between two and nine times. This rearrangement joins TRBV6-6 to TRBJ2-3; tentative D call: TRBD2 (5 bases). The CDR3 is 13 residues long. The germline CDR1 and CDR2 sequences are MNHNY and SVGAGI (reference sequence). V was pared by 5 bases and J by 1 base, with 7 bases between. DNA of the CDR3: TGTGCCAGCAGTCCGAGGGGCACAGATACGCAGTATTTT. Protein product: CASSPRGTDTQYF.

Written as DNA, the CDR3 is TGCGCCAGCAAGTATCCAGGGGACTCTGGGGCCAACGTCCTGACTTTC. This encodes CASKYPGDSGANVLTF. V usage is TRBV10-1 and J usage is TRBJ2-6; TRBD1 is a possible D gene (6 bases). Deletions cut 7 bases from V and 0 bases from J, with 13 bases between. The CDR3 is 16 amino acids. CDR1 is WNHNN and CDR2 is SYGVQD in the germline V gene (reference sequence).

This chain links TRBV30 with TRBJ2-7, with TRBD1 matching 9 bases. Germline V gives CDR1 GTSNPN, CDR2 SVGIG (reference sequence). The ends lost 0 bases at V and 3 bases at J; junction bases unmatched: 3. This CDR3 comprises 14 residues. CDR3: CAWSVGGQGYEQYF. The CDR3 DNA is TGTGCCTGGAGTGTAGGGGGACAGGGCTACGAGCAGTACTTC.

J is TRBJ2-7 and V is TRBV11-2, with 10 bases fitting TRBD1. The CDR3 spans 17 residues. From germline, CDR1 is SGHAT and CDR2 FQNNGV. V trimming: 5 bases; J trimming: 2 bases; junction bases outside the gene matches: 12. CDR3 sequence reads: CASSPRTGGLAPYEQYF. The CDR3 coding sequence is TGTGCCAGCAGCCCGCGGACAGGGGGACTCGCCCCCTACGAGCAGTACTTC.

Written as DNA, the CDR3 is TGTGCCAGCAGCGATACCCCCGACGGGGAAAGTGACAATGAGCAGTTCTTC. Residues: CASSDTPDGESDNEQFF. The chain employs TRBV25-1 and TRBJ2-1; D might be TRBD2 (5 bases). From germline, CDR1 is MGHDK and CDR2 SYGVNS. Trimming removed 6 bases from V and 5 bases from J, with 23 bases in between. CDR3 length: 17 residues.

The chain employs TRBV15 and TRBJ2-1, with D unclear. Looked up from germline, CDR1 is LNHNV and CDR2 is YYDKDF (reference sequence). V was trimmed by 3 bases and J by 5 bases, leaving 8 bases between them. This CDR3 has 13 amino acids. The CDR3 loop is CATSSFPHNEQFF. The CDR3 DNA reads TGTGCCACCAGCAGCTTTCCCCACAATGAGCAGTTCTTC.

This clone has a handful of counts. The chain recombines TRBV29-1 with TRBJ2-6; 12 bases map to TRBD1. Germline V gene sequence: CDR1 SQVTM, CDR2 ANQGSEA. V was clipped by 5 bases and J by 3 bases; unmatched bases: 17. The CDR3 contains 20 residues. CDR3 bases: TGCAGCGTTCGCGGCATTTGGGACAGGGGGCTCCCGCTTGGGGCCAACGTCCTGACTTTC. It is translated as CSVRGIWDRGLPLGANVLTF.

This clone came up a few times. The chain carries TRBV10-3 and TRBJ1-6; D gene ambiguous. V dropped 2 bases and J dropped 10 bases, with 12 bases sitting between them. CDR1 is ENHRY, CDR2 SYGVKD, per germline. The CDR3 is made up of 14 amino acids. Written as DNA, the CDR3 is TGTGCCATCAGTGAGGGGAAGAGGGAATCACCCCTCCACTTT. Translated, it gives CAISEGKRESPLHF.

The chain is built from TRBV7-9 and TRBJ1-2; 7 positions match TRBD1. In germline, CDR1 is SEHNR, CDR2 FQNEAQ (reference sequence). The CDR3 has 15 amino acids. The trim removed 3 bases at V and 5 bases at J, leaving 9 bases unmatched. In nucleotides, the CDR3 is TGTGCCAGCAGCTTGGCAGGGGGGACGGGGTATGGCTACACCTTC. Protein product: CASSLAGGTGYGYTF.

The rearrangement links TRBV2 to TRBJ2-7, with TRBD2 identical over 11 bases. The trim removed 7 bases at V and 4 bases at J, leaving 12 bases unmatched. The CDR3 is made up of 16 amino acids. Germline V lookup: CDR1 SNHLY, CDR2 FYNNEI. Here the CDR3 reads CASNPTEASGRYEQYF. The CDR3 bases are TGTGCCAGCAACCCAACGGAGGCTAGCGGGAGGTACGAGCAGTACTTC.